The clone carrying this T cell receptor (beta chain) has more than one count but fewer than ten. The V end lost 0 bases, the J end lost 0 bases, and 12 bases lay between the germline ends. The CDR3 contains 16 residues. Germline values: CDR1 SGHRS, CDR2 YFSETQ. A J-beta primer mix and a sample-barcoded 5' primer were used in a second PCR of roughly 6 to 12 cycles. From the 5' RACE reads, TCRdb called clonotypes with MiXCR, one entry per CDR3 protein. The sample lists around 690,000 distinct CDR3 sequences, approximately 59% seen once, with 30% to 40% in the top ten. These data belong to a study of blood T cells in healthy people across ages. Study-level background: Capture by template switching was about one barcoded beta molecule per two T cells.

This receptor was taken from a man in his sixties in good health. Sequenced sample: blood. The V call is TRBV5-1, the J call TRBJ2-5; unclear D gene. The chain's CDR3 is CASSLANSQYQETQYF. The CDR3 DNA reads as TGCGCCAGCAGCTTGGCGAATAGTCAGTACCAAGAGACCCAGTACTTC.